Sequencing of this T cell receptor (beta chain) was carried out in a study of neoadjuvant anti-PD-1 for oral cavity cancer listed by TCRdb under 2021. About the full investigation: Before undergoing curative-intent surgical resection, most patients got three to four biweekly nivolumab doses at 3 mg/kg. Patients without progression received a fourth nivolumab dose around day 43 and underwent definitive surgical resection on days 50-56. Responders were defined as patients with complete response, partial response or stable disease by RECIST 1.1; non-responders were defined as patients with progression. The parent correlative cohort had about a dozen patients and a response rate of roughly 34%.

In light of the paper, this sample's time point label describes: before neoadjuvant nivolumab. Patients had been newly diagnosed with stage II-IVA oral cavity squamous cell carcinoma, and no prior systemic or radiation treatment had been given to the patients. The cohort consisted of patients with HPV-negative, locally advanced oral cavity squamous cell carcinoma. Peripheral blood mononuclear cells were analyzed directly and were not maintained or expanded in culture. The samples were drawn from a longitudinal correlative study tied to a single-arm phase II trial testing neoadjuvant nivolumab in oral cavity squamous cell carcinoma. Genomic DNA-based TCRbeta sequencing was performed on subject-matched pre- and post-treatment PBMCs and tumors from three responders and three non-responders. Peripheral blood mononuclear cells were collected once before nivolumab treatment and again after treatment, at the time of surgery. Genomic DNA was isolated from PBMCs using the Maxwell RSC DNA from Cells kit.

V is trimmed back by 4 bases and J by 9 bases, and the junction contains 6 bases that no gene match accounts for. The CDR3 has 13 amino acids, counting the end cysteine and phenylalanine. Just the 39-base CDR3 DNA is kept, in frame starting at base 1. The germline V gene yields SGHTA for CDR1 and FQGTGA for CDR2. For deep sequencing, PBMC libraries mostly used around 500 ng of input genomic DNA, with six replicates for each sample. The immunoSEQ hsTCRbeta kit was used to prepare TCRbeta libraries according to the manufacturer's instructions. Sequencing of the completed libraries took place using an Illumina NovaSeq 6000 S4 flow cell after they had been pooled to about 3.2 nM. Turning to the authors' computational methods: The immunoSEQ Analyzer was used for raw data preprocessing and quality control. The analysis was limited to productive rearrangements, and each clonotype was defined by a unique CDR3 amino acid sequence. Repertoire clonality was estimated as the Gini-Simpson index, which was calculated using the R package tcR. Student's t test was used to compare Gini indices, while Pearson correlation assessed associations with tumor size change. TCRdb's version of the immuneACCESS table is confined to in-frame rearrangements and falls short of the full clone set. An unresolved V gene accounts for under half of the shortfall where checked; the remainder is of unknown origin. The DNA was the basis for D and trimming; V, J and clone size are from that table. Across this sample there are tens of thousands of clones, with 70% to 85% seen only once. 2.5% to 3.5% of the sample is in the top ten clones.

Note on this clone: Its binding antigen is unknown. No per-base quality is available; no much larger clone lies one base away.

Overall study outcomes, separate from this receptor: After neoadjuvant nivolumab, significantly higher T cell clonality (Gini index) was found within PBMCs in non-responders than in responders. A higher pretreatment blood Treg/Th17 ratio correlated with both higher pretreatment blood TCRbeta clonality and lower post-treatment tumor TCRbeta clonality. Only three patients per response group were included in the TCR analyses, and the authors called for validation in larger cohorts.

This clonotype originated in a person aged 40 to 85 with oral cavity squamous cell carcinoma. The sample was PBMCs, taken before nivolumab (anti-PD-1) treatment. The chain was built from TRBV7-3 and TRBJ2-1, with 7 bases matching TRBD1. The base sequence is TGTGCCAGCAGCTCCACAGGGGTAGGTGAGCAGTTCTTC. It is translated as CASSSTGVGEQFF.